The entry below gives a single TCR beta chain sequence along with its context. The antigen is unknown. The same CDR3 is also encoded by other DNA sequences in this sample. This record belongs to a study of T cell responses to AZD1222 COVID-19 vaccine. The CDR3 length is 13 residues. With 5 bases clipped from V and 1 base from J, the junction kept 0 bases outside the gene matches. Germline CDR1 MDHEN, CDR2 SYDVKM. The method was immunoSEQ multiplex PCR; TCRdb's version includes in-frame clones alone and lacks a portion of them. The data hold around 110,000 clones, with just under 95% observed a single time. Study-wide results and limits: White British ancestry dominated among donors, who included more females, and clonal diversity was possibly underestimated. Scientists sampled the repertoires only once the peak T cell response had passed.

This receptor was identified in an adult in good health. The sample in question was peripheral blood, obtained on day 0 of AZD1222 vaccination. This chain links TRBV28 with TRBJ2-7; 9 nucleotides line up with TRBD1. The CDR3, as DNA: TGTGCCAGCAGTGGGACAGGGTCCTACGAGCAGTACTTC. This gives the protein CASSGTGSYEQYF.